This T cell receptor beta chain appears in the sequencing data of a study of blood T cell repertoires in COVID-19. Authors' methods: Amplifying reference gene primers gave estimates of nucleated cell counts. Generated by immunoSEQ multiplex PCR, the TCRdb table keeps only in-frame clones and is missing some. The DNA was the basis for D and trimming; V, J and clone size are from that table. Among 390,000 or so clones listed, around 87% were seen once. The V segment lost 3 bases and the J segment 9 bases; nucleotides outside the gene matches: 8. The CDR3 extends over 14 amino acids. Germline V lookup: CDR1 LNHDA, CDR2 SQIVND (reference sequence).

V usage is TRBV19 and J usage is TRBJ2-1, with 7 bases identical to TRBD1. The sample was peripheral blood. The TCR originated in a woman aged 30 to 39 with COVID-19, enrolled during active disease. CDR3 in amino acids: CASSIRDSWPEQFF. The CDR3, as DNA: TGTGCCAGTAGTATCAGGGACAGTTGGCCTGAGCAGTTCTTC.